The rows below give T cell receptor beta chains drawn from one sample of a study of CD8 T cells in ankylosing spondylitis. TCRdb ran MiXCR on the 5' RACE reads and lists one entry per CDR3 protein. The repertoire holds over 400,000 distinct CDR3 sequences, with 25% to 30% as singletons. Sequencing was done on a sample of blood, either unsorted or a sorted T cell fraction (not recorded which). These receptors were obtained from a male donor with ankylosing spondylitis. Each CDR3 is given with its conserved first and last residue. A D gene is named only where the DNA matches it firmly. Some rows have no size entry. The others give once, few or many, or a class for an expanded clone.

d_gene	v_gene	j_gene	abundance	CDR3aa	CDR3nt
TRBD2	TRBV4-1	TRBJ2-3	-	CASSQRTSGTDTQYF	TGCGCCAGCAGCCAAAGGACTAGTGGCACAGATACGCAGTATTTT
TRBD1	TRBV10-3	TRBJ1-1	few	CAISGPGQGDEAFF	TGTGCCATCAGTGGACCAGGACAGGGTGATGAAGCTTTCTTT
TRBD1	TRBV5-1	TRBJ1-1	few	CASSWTGVRNTEAFF	TGCGCCAGCAGCTGGACAGGTGTTCGGAACACTGAAGCTTTCTTT
TRBD2	TRBV4-2	TRBJ2-5	-	CASSQELAGGRRTQYF	TGTGCCAGCAGCCAAGAACTAGCGGGAGGCCGGAGGACCCAGTACTTC
-	TRBV19	TRBJ2-2	-	CASSIGTRGTGELFF	TGTGCCAGTAGTATAGGGACCCGGGGGACCGGGGAGCTGTTTTTT
-	TRBV5-1	TRBJ2-3	few	CASSPQADSTDTQYF	TGCGCCAGCAGCCCGCAGGCTGATAGCACAGATACGCAGTATTTT
-	TRBV2	TRBJ1-6	few	CASSRDNSSPLHF	TGTGCCAGCAGCCGGGACAACAGTTCACCCCTCCACTTT
-	TRBV30	TRBJ2-5	-	CAWRMGVVGETQYF	TGTGCCTGGAGAATGGGGGTAGTGGGAGAGACCCAGTACTTC
TRBD1	TRBV20-1	TRBJ2-7	-	CSATGDSRYEQYF	TGCAGTGCGACAGGGGATTCAAGATACGAGCAGTACTTC
TRBD1	TRBV5-1	TRBJ1-2	many	CASSPDRVYGYTF	TGCGCCAGCAGCCCCGACAGGGTCTATGGCTACACCTTC
-	TRBV7-8	TRBJ1-3	-	CASSPKQGAVGNTIYF	TGTGCCAGCAGCCCCAAACAGGGTGCAGTGGGAAACACCATATATTTT
-	TRBV24-1	TRBJ2-5	few	CATSDLRSGEETQYF	TGTGCCACCAGTGATTTAAGATCAGGGGAAGAGACCCAGTACTTC
-	TRBV6-1	TRBJ2-5	-	CASSEGSAGLQETQYF	TGTGCCAGCAGTGAGGGTTCGGCAGGCCTCCAAGAGACCCAGTACTTC
-	TRBV18	TRBJ1-6	-	CASSPAPPYNSPLHF	TGTGCCAGCTCACCAGCTCCCCCCTATAATTCACCCCTCCACTTT
TRBD2	TRBV12-3/TRBV12-4	TRBJ2-1	many	CASSFSGTSGRWSYNEQFF	TGTGCCAGCAGCTTCTCTGGGACTAGCGGGAGATGGTCCTACAATGAGCAGTTCTTC
TRBD2	TRBV5-1	TRBJ2-1	-	CASGLAAKNEQFF	TGCGCCAGTGGACTAGCTGCTAAAAATGAGCAGTTCTTC
TRBD1	TRBV20-1	TRBJ2-7	-	CSASRGPSSYEQYF	TGCAGTGCTAGTAGGGGGCCCAGCTCCTACGAGCAGTACTTC
-	TRBV3-1	TRBJ1-1	few	CASSQEGLLEAFF	TGTGCCAGCAGCCAAGAAGGCCTCCTTGAAGCTTTCTTT